These 20 T cell receptor beta chains share one sample of origin, sequenced in a study of T and B cells in COVID-19 patients. Multiplex PCR with BIOMED2 TRB-A/B primer pools amplified TRB rearrangements. Via MiXCR, TCRdb re-called the multiplex PCR reads, giving one row per CDR3 protein. The sample lists under 8,500 distinct CDR3 sequences, around 32% occurring once. Each TRB amplification used about 250-550 ng of genomic DNA from blood. Sequences were obtained from blood. These receptors were taken from a human donor who had recovered from COVID-19.

The J gene is TRBJ1-1, the V gene TRBV6-5; D uncertain. The CDR3 has 13 amino acids. Germline V lookup: CDR1 MNHEY, CDR2 SVGAGI. Trimming took 0 bases from V and 4 from J, leaving 6 bases between them. CDR3 amino acids: CASSYSRPTEAFF. CDR3 DNA sequence: TGTGCCAGCAGTTACTCCCGACCCACTGAAGCTTTCTTT.

The chain employs TRBV6-1 and TRBJ2-5, with 8 bases matching TRBD1. V lost 4 bases to trimming and J lost 5 bases; unmatched junction nucleotides: 9. CDR3 length: 15 residues. Germline CDR1 reads MNHNS; CDR2 reads SASEGT. The CDR3 DNA reads as TGTGCCAGCAGTGGACAGGGGCTGGAGACGGAGACCCAGTACTTC. This encodes CASSGQGLETETQYF.

This clonotype was counted between two and nine times. V and J are TRBV5-6 and TRBJ1-2; the D gene is possibly TRBD1 (5 bases). Germline CDR1 and CDR2: SGHDT and YYEEEE. With 0 bases removed from V and 8 bases from J, the gap between germline ends came to 14 bases. The CDR3 runs to 14 residues. CDR3 amino acids: CASSLVQGNLGYTF. For the CDR3, the DNA is TGTGCCAGCAGCTTGGTTCAGGGTAATCTAGGCTACACCTTC.

This chain connects TRBV5-4 to TRBJ2-1, with 9 nucleotides matching TRBD2. The CDR3 extends over 17 amino acids. V was pared by 0 bases and J by 7 bases, with 11 bases of the junction left unmatched. Germline loops: CDR1 SGHNT, CDR2 YYREEE (reference sequence). CDR3 region: CASSLGRQRGATNEQFF. CDR3 DNA sequence: TGTGCCAGCAGCTTGGGACGGCAGCGGGGGGCTACTAATGAGCAGTTCTTC.

Relative to its sample, this clonotype is medium-sized. This chain links TRBV7-2 with TRBJ2-7; 8 positions match TRBD2. Trimming cost V 1 base and J 3 bases; bases outside gene matches: 2. CDR3 size: 14 residues. Germline V gene sequence: CDR1 SGHTA, CDR2 FQGNSA. The CDR3 region has the DNA TGTGCCAGCAGCTTAGGCGGGGGGCTCTACGAGCAGTACTTC. Translation: CASSLGGGLYEQYF.

The chain employs TRBV6-1 and TRBJ2-3; TRBD2 matches at 10 bases. Per germline, CDR1 MNHNS and CDR2 SASEGT. V shed 1 base and J 5 bases; nucleotides not matched to a gene: 3. This CDR3 is built from 15 residues. The CDR3 DNA sequence: TGTGCCAGCAGTGAAGAGCGGGGGGGCCTAGATACGCAGTATTTT. Translation: CASSEERGGLDTQYF.

CDR3 bases: TGTGCCAGCAGTGACGGGACTAGCGGGGGGTACCAAGAGACCCAGTACTTC. It translates to CASSDGTSGGYQETQYF. The chain recombines TRBV6-4 with TRBJ2-5, with 15 bases lining up with TRBD2. The ends lost 2 bases at V and 0 bases at J; junction bases unmatched: 1. In germline, CDR1 is MRHNA, CDR2 SNTAGT. The CDR3 is 17 residues long.

The chain uses TRBV12-3 or TRBV12-4 and TRBJ1-5, with D uncertain. V lost 5 bases, J lost 5 bases, and 10 bases lay in between. This CDR3 has 13 amino acids. CDR3 loop: CASSPWGDQPQHF. CDR3 nucleotide sequence: TGTGCCAGCAGTCCCTGGGGAGATCAGCCCCAGCATTTT.

This chain uses TRBV7-7 with TRBJ2-5; TRBD1 is a possible D gene (6 bases). Germline CDR1 and CDR2: SSHAT and FNYEAQ (reference sequence). Trimming cost V 1 base and J 1 base, with 10 bases left between them. The CDR3 is 15 amino acids. For the CDR3, the DNA is TGTGCCAGCAGCTTAGGTGGACAGCCCCAAGAGACCCAGTACTTC. It is translated as CASSLGGQPQETQYF.

A few counts support this clonotype. V is TRBV27 and J is TRBJ2-5; 8 bases align to TRBD2. Germline trimming cut 2 bases from V and 4 bases from J; bases unmatched to any gene: 6. Germline CDR1 is MNHEY and CDR2 is SMNVEV (reference sequence). The CDR3 length is 15 residues. The CDR3 loop is CASSLPGLAGETQYF. The CDR3 nucleotides read TGTGCCAGCAGTTTACCCGGACTAGCCGGAGAGACCCAGTACTTC.

By its share, this clonotype is medium-sized. This chain uses TRBV19 with TRBJ2-1; no reliable D call. Germline values: CDR1 LNHDA, CDR2 SQIVND (reference sequence). The length of the CDR3 is 16 residues. Trimming pared 3 bases from V and 2 bases from J, leaving 14 bases between. CDR3: CASSMPRTGPYNEQFF. The CDR3 nucleotides are TGTGCCAGTAGTATGCCTCGGACCGGCCCCTACAATGAGCAGTTCTTC.

The genes are TRBV15 and TRBJ1-2; perhaps TRBD1 as D (6 bases). Germline V gene sequence: CDR1 LNHNV, CDR2 YYDKDF (reference sequence). CDR3 length: 15 amino acids. V was shortened by 0 bases and J by 3 bases, with 11 bases between the two germline ends. CDR3 residues: CATSRDYTGHYGYTF. The DNA for the CDR3 is TGTGCCACCAGCAGAGATTACACAGGGCACTATGGCTACACCTTC.

V is TRBV20-1 and J is TRBJ2-1, with 12 bases lining up with TRBD2. CDR3 length: 16 residues. Germline CDR1 and CDR2: DFQATT and SNEGSKA (reference sequence). The V segment lost 0 bases and the J segment 5 bases; nucleotides outside the gene matches: 5. The CDR3 spells CSAREASGGAHNEQFF. In DNA, the CDR3 is TGCAGTGCTAGAGAGGCTAGCGGGGGGGCCCACAATGAGCAGTTCTTC.

The chain has TRBV18 and TRBJ1-6, with TRBD1 matching over 10 bases. The CDR3 length is 15 residues. Germline assignment: CDR1 KGHSH and CDR2 LQKENI. V gave up 4 bases and J gave up 8 bases; unmatched junction bases: 5. As DNA, the CDR3 is TGTGCCAGCTCACTCACGACAGGGGGCGATTCACCCCTCCACTTT. It is translated as CASSLTTGGDSPLHF. The full variable domain, with the rest looked up from reference TRBV18 and TRBJ1-6, is NAGVMQNPRHLVRRRGQEARLRCSPMKGHSHVYWYRQLPEEGLKFMVYLQKENIIDESGMPKERFSAEFPKEGPSILRIQQVVRGDSAAYFCASSLTTGGDSPLHFGNGTRLTVT.

The chain joins TRBV15 to TRBJ1-2; maybe TRBD1 (6 bases). Germline V CDR1 and CDR2: LNHNV, YYDKDF (reference sequence). This CDR3 has 16 residues. V shed 1 base and J shed 4 bases, with 16 bases lying between them. This CDR3 reads CATSRGGTGLTYGYTF. CDR3 nucleotides: TGTGCCACCAGCAGAGGAGGCACAGGGCTCACCTATGGCTACACCTTC.

This clonotype showed up just a few times. V is TRBV7-2 and J is TRBJ2-7, with 7 bases aligning to TRBD2. The CDR3 covers 13 residues. V shed 4 bases, J shed 6 bases, and the junction held 6 bases outside the gene matches. Germline V gene lookup returns CDR1 SGHTA and CDR2 FQGNSA. The CDR3 protein is CASSWTSWGEQYF. The CDR3 DNA is TGTGCCAGCAGCTGGACTAGTTGGGGCGAGCAGTACTTC.

By proportion, this clonotype is medium-sized. The CDR3 sequence: CATSGLGDYEQFF. CDR3 DNA: TGTGCCACTTCGGGGCTTGGGGACTATGAGCAGTTCTTC. V and J are TRBV19 and TRBJ2-1, with TRBD2 as a possible D gene (6 bases). Germline lookup yields CDR1 LNHDA and CDR2 SQIVND (reference sequence). Trimming shortened V by 10 bases and J by 8 bases, and 18 bases separated the two germline ends. The CDR3 has 13 residues.

This sequence joins TRBV6-2 or TRBV6-3 and TRBJ1-1; D may be TRBD1 (6 bases). The CDR3 runs to 16 residues. Germline V gene sequence: CDR1 MNHEY, CDR2 SVGEGT. Trimming removed 5 bases at V and 2 bases at J, with 18 bases between. The CDR3 region is CASSAYAGGPNTEAFF. CDR3 nucleotide sequence: TGTGCCAGCAGTGCCTACGCGGGGGGCCCTAACACTGAAGCTTTCTTT.

The chain carries TRBV5-1 and TRBJ1-6, with D unresolved. Trimming took off 3 bases at V and 0 bases at J, with 7 bases between the two ends. From germline, CDR1 is SGHRS and CDR2 YFSETQ. This CDR3 contains 15 residues. CDR3 nucleotides: TGCGCCAGCAGCTATGACCACTCCTATAATTCACCCCTCCACTTT. Amino acid sequence: CASSYDHSYNSPLHF.

CDR3 nucleotide sequence: TGTGCCAGCAGTTACAGCCCGCCGGCTGGGGGTCGAGAGACCCAGTACTTC. Protein product: CASSYSPPAGGRETQYF. The chain employs TRBV6-5 and TRBJ2-5, with D tentatively TRBD1 or TRBD2 (5 bases each). This CDR3 contains 17 residues. Trimming pared 2 bases from V and 4 bases from J, leaving 20 bases between. Per the germline V gene, CDR1 is MNHEY and CDR2 is SVGAGI.